This is a list of T cell receptor beta chains from one sample in a study of T cells after yellow fever vaccination. MiXCR was run by TCRdb on the 5' RACE reads, yielding one entry per CDR3 protein. The profile shows 600,000 to 750,000 distinct CDR3 sequences, 12% of them singletons. Sequenced here: PBMCs, sampled on the day of the yellow fever booster vaccination. These receptors originate from a man in his thirties or forties who received the YFV17D yellow fever vaccine. Each CDR3 is given with its conserved first and last residue. Each record gives: CDR3 length, clone size, V gene, D gene, J gene, CDR3 DNA, CDR3 protein. D genes are given only for firm matches. Clone size is shown for a subset of rows, as once, few, many or a class of expanded clone.

>15|-|TRBV6-5|-|TRBJ2-1
TGTGCCAGCAGTTCCCTCGGGAAAACCGTCAATGAGCAGTTCTTC
CASSSLGKTVNEQFF
>15|few|TRBV3-1|-|TRBJ1-6
TGTGCCAGCAGCCAGAACAGTCGGTACAATTCACCCCTCCACTTT
CASSQNSRYNSPLHF
>16|few|TRBV15|TRBD2|TRBJ2-3
TGTGCCACCAGCAGAGCCCTAAGCGGGACCAGGGATACGCAGTATTTT
CATSRALSGTRDTQYF
>16|-|TRBV7-6|TRBD1|TRBJ1-6
TGTGCCAGCAGCCCCCGGGACAGCGGGAATAATTCACCCCTCCACTTT
CASSPRDSGNNSPLHF
>14|-|TRBV6-1|-|TRBJ2-7
TGTGCCAGCGGAAGGACTCGTGCCCGGGAAGAGCAGTACTTC
CASGRTRAREEQYF
>19|-|TRBV5-2|-|TRBJ2-3
TGTGCCATATCCCCTAGCCCAGGGGGTTTTTGGGTTCGCACAGATACGCAGTATTTT
CAISPSPGGFWVRTDTQYF
>15|-|TRBV7-9|TRBD1|TRBJ2-1
TGTGCCAGCAGGATAGGGACAGACTCCTACAATGAGCAGTTCTTC
CASRIGTDSYNEQFF
>17|-|TRBV20-1|-|TRBJ2-1
TGCAGTGCTAGAGATGTCTTACAGGAAGTAGGGGGGAATGAGCAGTTCTTC
CSARDVLQEVGGNEQFF
>15|-|TRBV7-8|-|TRBJ1-5
TGTGCCAGCAGCCCCGACGGCTTGGGCAATCAGCCCCAGCATTTT
CASSPDGLGNQPQHF
>14|few|TRBV6-1|TRBD2|TRBJ2-1
TGTGCCAGCATGGGGATTAGCGGGAGTAGGGAGCAGTTCTTC
CASMGISGSREQFF
>15|few|TRBV28|TRBD1|TRBJ1-5
TGTGCCAGCAGTCTCGTAACAGGGGGGTACCAGCCCCAGCATTTT
CASSLVTGGYQPQHF
>11|many|TRBV18|-|TRBJ2-5
TGTGCCAGCAGCCCAAGCGAGACCCAGTACTTC
CASSPSETQYF
>15|few|TRBV6-2/TRBV6-3|TRBD2|TRBJ2-1
TGTGCCAGCAGAAGAGCGGGAGGGCTCTACAATGAGCAGTTCTTC
CASRRAGGLYNEQFF
>16|-|TRBV11-1|TRBD2|TRBJ2-7
TGTGCCAGCAGCTTAACTAGCGGGAGGTCTTCCTACGAGCAGTACTTC
CASSLTSGRSSYEQYF
>12|-|TRBV3-1|-|TRBJ2-1
TGTACCAGCAGAGAGGGCCCCAATGAGCAGTTCTTC
CTSREGPNEQFF
>16|-|TRBV18|-|TRBJ2-6
TGTGCCAGCTCACCACGTAGTTTAGCTGGGGCCAACGTCCTGACTTTC
CASSPRSLAGANVLTF
>16|few|TRBV7-8|TRBD1|TRBJ2-7
TGTGCCAGCAGCTTAGGGGCGAGGACAGGGGGCTACGAGCAGTACTTC
CASSLGARTGGYEQYF
>14|many|TRBV7-2|-|TRBJ2-7
TGTGCCAGCAGCTCGCCGGGACTCACCTACGAGCAGTACTTC
CASSSPGLTYEQYF
>14|many|TRBV7-2|TRBD1|TRBJ2-1
TGTGCCAGCAGCTTAGGACAGGGGGAGGGTGAGCAGTTCTTC
CASSLGQGEGEQFF
>16|-|TRBV2|-|TRBJ2-3
TGTGCCAGCAGTCCAGGACCCGAGACTCTCCTGGATACGCAGTATTTT
CASSPGPETLLDTQYF
>15|few|TRBV6-2/TRBV6-3|-|TRBJ2-7
TGTGCCAGCAGTTACTCTTCCGGGAGTGCTTACGAGCAGTACTTC
CASSYSSGSAYEQYF
>16|-|TRBV5-6|TRBD1|TRBJ2-4
TGTGCCAGCAGCTTACAGGGGGCGGGTGTCAAAAACATTCAGTACTTC
CASSLQGAGVKNIQYF
>17|few|TRBV6-2/TRBV6-3|-|TRBJ2-7
TGTGCCAGCAGTTACTCGATACTACAGGGATCGTCCTACGAGCAGTACTTC
CASSYSILQGSSYEQYF
>14|-|TRBV12-3/TRBV12-4|-|TRBJ2-1
TGTGCCAGCTCCCGGGTTTCCACCTACAATGAGCAGTTCTTC
CASSRVSTYNEQFF
>14|-|TRBV20-1|TRBD1|TRBJ2-2
TGCAGTGCGGCCGGGACAGATGTCGCCGGGGAGCTGTTTTTT
CSAAGTDVAGELFF
>15|-|TRBV11-2|TRBD2|TRBJ2-1
TGTGCCAGCACGGGACTAGCGGCGACCTACAATGAGCAGTTCTTC
CASTGLAATYNEQFF
>13|many|TRBV20-1|-|TRBJ1-1
TGCAGTGCTAGGGGGGGGGAGGGCACTGAAGCTTTCTTT
CSARGGEGTEAFF